The source of this TCR beta chain is a study of cytomegalovirus exposure and HLA in healthy donors. Comments on this clone: Antigen unknown.

This table comes from immunoSEQ multiplex PCR, and its TCRdb copy is limited to in-frame clones, with some not included. Among about 240,000 clones listed, 86% were seen once. Findings of the study overall: Accounts indicate the classifier identified cytomegalovirus status with strong specificity and sensitivity. In the 95 to 150 validation repertoires, about 94% of cluster scores exceeded 0, per a later analysis. Many donors shared some public TCRs, even though most TCR sequences were rare.

Germline V lookup: CDR1 MNHEY, CDR2 SMNVEV (reference sequence). The V and J ends lost 5 bases and 0 bases respectively, with 10 bases between them. The CDR3 covers 14 residues. The donors formed part of the roughly 110-subject validation cohort, distinct from the roughly 700-subject first cohort. V usage is TRBV27 and J usage is TRBJ1-1; D is possibly TRBD1 (5 bases). Sequenced material: PBMCs. The clonotype was recovered from a woman aged 25 to 45 in good health and CMV-seropositive. The CDR3 nucleotides read TGTGCCAGCAGTCCAGGGTTTATGAACACTGAAGCTTTCTTT. Residues: CASSPGFMNTEAFF.